The T cell receptor beta chain described here comes from a study of T cell responses to AZD1222 COVID-19 vaccine. General study results and limits: Baseline antibody screening turned up just six seropositive AZD1222 recipients.

About this clone: Its antigen is currently unknown.

Using immunoSEQ multiplex PCR, the repertoire was profiled, and TCRdb retains in-frame clones only, with some absent. The sample yields 80,000 to 90,000 clones, about nine tenths seen once. This sample comprised peripheral blood, obtained 28 days after the second AZD1222 dose. This TCR was recovered from an adult who received the AZD1222 COVID-19 vaccine.

Here the CDR3 reads CASSLDRSRVEQYF. CDR3 DNA: TGTGCCAGCAGCTTAGATCGGAGTAGAGTCGAGCAGTACTTC. The V gene is TRBV11-2, the J gene TRBJ2-7, with D unclear. This CDR3 is built from 14 residues. V lost 0 bases to trimming and J lost 6 bases, with 12 bases between them. Germline V gene lookup returns CDR1 SGHAT and CDR2 FQNNGV. Full variable domain (outside the CDR3, taken from reference TRBV11-2 and TRBJ2-7): EAGVAQSPRYKIIEKRQSVAFWCNPISGHATLYWYQQILGQGPKLLIQFQNNGVVDDSQLPKDRFSAERLKGVDSTLKIQPAKLEDSAVYLCASSLDRSRVEQYFGPGTRLTVT.